This T cell receptor beta chain originates from a study of vaccination and CD4 T cells after COVID-19. Whole-study context: The post-COVID sampling time was a median 101 days after diagnosis, ranging from 35 to 161.

Trimming cost V 1 base and J 1 base, with 3 bases left between them. This CDR3 is built from 13 residues. Looked up from germline, CDR1 is LNHNV and CDR2 is YYDKDF (reference sequence). Cultured CD4+ T cell DNA was sequenced using the Oncomine TCR Beta short-read assay. From the PCR reads, TCRdb called clonotypes with MiXCR, one entry per CDR3 protein. The profile covers 9,500 to 11,000 distinct CDR3 sequences, with about 26% appearing a single time and 24% taken by the ten largest. As to treatment: roughly 11-day PBMC culture with coronavirus spike peptide pools or control peptides (ViraFEST assay). By share of the sample, this clonotype is medium-sized (0.01 to 0.1%). Its antigen is not known.

This specimen consisted of CD4+ T cells from blood, cultured in vitro, obtained after SARS-CoV-2 vaccination. The clonotype comes from a human donor who had recovered from COVID-19. The chain recombines TRBV15 with TRBJ2-3; no clear D gene. In nucleotides, the CDR3 is TGTGCCACCAGCAGAGGTCGCACAGATACGCAGTATTTT. Amino acids: CATSRGRTDTQYF.